One sample yielded the 30 T cell receptor beta chains listed below, sequenced in a study of cytomegalovirus exposure and HLA in healthy donors. Use of 60 Vbeta and 13 Jbeta primers characterized the PCR. Clones were read by immunoSEQ multiplex PCR, and TCRdb kept only the in-frame ones, dropping some. Its table records around 110,000 clones. The sample was PBMCs. These receptors came from a man aged 25-45 years in good health and CMV-seronegative.

This chain connects TRBV7-2 to TRBJ1-3; no clear D. Germline CDR1 is SGHTA and CDR2 is FQGNSA. The CDR3 contains 16 residues. Trimming left V 1 base short and J 0 bases short, with 10 bases between. The CDR3 nucleotides are TGTGCCAGCAGCTTAGGGCCCCCAATCTCTGGAAACACCATATATTTT. This codes for CASSLGPPISGNTIYF.

This rearrangement joins TRBV10-3 to TRBJ2-2, with 7 bases lining up with TRBD1. Germline-derived CDR1 and CDR2 are ENHRY and SYGVKD. This CDR3 contains 16 residues. The V and J ends lost 3 bases and 2 bases, in that order; junction bases with no gene match: 6. CDR3 nucleotide sequence: TGTGCCATCAGTGAACCGGACAGGCGAAACACCGGGGAGCTGTTTTTT. Translated: CAISEPDRRNTGELFF.

The chain joins TRBV10-3 to TRBJ1-4, with TRBD1 matching over 7 bases. The CDR3 sequence is 15 residues long. CDR1 and CDR2 (germline): ENHRY, SYGVKD. The junction had 6 bases not matched to a gene; V was cut back by 5 bases and J by 3 bases. CDR3 DNA sequence: TGTGCCATCAGTAGTCCGGGACAGCCTAATGAAAAACTGTTTTTT. This codes for CAISSPGQPNEKLFF.

The genes are TRBV7-2 and TRBJ1-1, with D perhaps matching TRBD1 (6 bases). V was clipped by 1 base and J by 3 bases, with 9 bases between them. The CDR3 runs to 14 residues. Per germline, CDR1 SGHTA and CDR2 FQGNSA. CDR3 DNA: TGTGCCAGCAGCTTAGAGGCAGGGGACACTGAAGCTTTCTTT. Residues: CASSLEAGDTEAFF.

The chain is built from TRBV6-6 and TRBJ1-3; tentative D call: TRBD1 (6 bases). Trimming removed 2 bases from V and 2 bases from J, with 10 bases in between. The germline V gene encodes CDR1 MNHNY and CDR2 SVGAGI (reference sequence). The CDR3 length is 15 residues. The CDR3 DNA sequence: TGTGCCAGCAGTTACGTCAGGGGAGCTGGAAACACCATATATTTT. It specifies CASSYVRGAGNTIYF.

The chain combines TRBV5-1 with TRBJ2-4; tentatively, D is TRBD2 (5 bases). Germline CDR1 SGHRS, CDR2 YFSETQ. The CDR3 spans 15 residues. Trimming pared 2 bases from V and 2 bases from J, leaving 11 bases between. CDR3 sequence: CASSFGVLTKNIQYF. In nucleotides, the CDR3 is TGCGCCAGCAGCTTCGGGGTTTTGACCAAAAACATTCAGTACTTC. Full variable domain (remainder filled in from reference TRBV5-1 and TRBJ2-4): KAGVTQTPRYLIKTRGQQVTLSCSPISGHRSVSWYQQTPGQGLQFLFEYFSETQRNKGNFPGRFSGRQFSNSRSEMNVSTLELGDSALYLCASSFGVLTKNIQYFGAGTRLSVL.

The chain joins TRBV6-1 to TRBJ2-7; 7 nucleotides align to TRBD1. Germline V gene data show CDR1 as MNHNS and CDR2 as SASEGT. The ends lost 0 bases at V and 3 bases at J; junction bases unmatched: 11. This CDR3 has 17 amino acids. The CDR3 sequence: CASSEALRTGHFYEQYF. CDR3 sequence (DNA): TGTGCCAGCAGTGAAGCGCTGCGGACAGGACACTTCTACGAGCAGTACTTC.

The rearrangement joins TRBV6-1 to TRBJ2-7; perhaps TRBD1 as D (5 bases). Trimming cost V 6 bases and J 2 bases, with 11 bases left between them. CDR1 MNHNS and CDR2 SASEGT come from the germline V gene. The CDR3 totals 13 residues. The CDR3 bases are TGTGCCAGCAGAGGCGGACAAGCCTACGAGCAGTACTTC. It codes for CASRGGQAYEQYF.

This chain joins TRBV30 and TRBJ2-1; TRBD2 matches 8 bases. Looked up from germline, CDR1 is GTSNPN and CDR2 is SVGIG (reference sequence). The CDR3 has 14 amino acids. V lost 4 bases, J lost 6 bases, and 8 bases stayed unmatched. CDR3 loop: CAWNLAGGPNEQFF. The DNA of the CDR3 is TGTGCCTGGAACCTGGCGGGGGGTCCCAATGAGCAGTTCTTC.

V is TRBV15 and J is TRBJ1-5; D gene uncertain. The germline V gene has CDR1 LNHNV and CDR2 YYDKDF (reference sequence). CDR3 length: 15 amino acids. Trimming pared 1 base from V and 1 base from J, leaving 8 bases between. CDR3 region: CATSRGPGSNQPQHF. CDR3 bases: TGTGCCACCAGCAGAGGTCCGGGGAGCAATCAGCCCCAGCATTTT.

The chain carries TRBV5-1 and TRBJ2-5, with TRBD2 matching over 7 bases. Germline CDR1 SGHRS, CDR2 YFSETQ. Trimming at V came to 4 bases and at J to 11 bases, leaving 14 bases not matched to a gene. This CDR3 region has 14 residues. Here the CDR3 reads CASSLPGPAGEQYF. Written as DNA, the CDR3 is TGCGCCAGCAGCCTACCGGGACCCGCGGGGGAGCAGTACTTC.

V gene TRBV27 combines with J gene TRBJ1-5, with 7 bases fitting TRBD1. The length of the CDR3 is 16 residues. The V segment lost 5 bases and the J segment 7 bases; nucleotides outside the gene matches: 14. Germline V lookup: CDR1 MNHEY, CDR2 SMNVEV (reference sequence). The CDR3 reads CASSPLTRGAGQPQHF. Written as DNA, the CDR3 is TGTGCCAGCAGTCCACTTACCAGGGGGGCCGGACAGCCCCAGCATTTT.

This chain joins TRBV5-1 and TRBJ1-2, with TRBD1 matching over 8 bases. The CDR3 is made up of 14 amino acids. V dropped 4 bases and J dropped 7; count of bases not matched to a gene: 9. Looked up from germline, CDR1 is SGHRS and CDR2 is YFSETQ. The CDR3 DNA reads TGCGCCAGCAGCCCGTCGACAGGGGATGGTGGCTACACCTTC. This codes for CASSPSTGDGGYTF.

The CDR3 region has the DNA TGTGCCAGCAGTCTCCTACCATCCCAGACCCAGTACTTC. Its translation: CASSLLPSQTQYF. The chain recombines TRBV27 with TRBJ2-5; D is ambiguous. V shed 5 bases and J shed 6 bases, with 13 bases lying between them. Germline-derived CDR1 and CDR2 are MNHEY and SMNVEV (reference sequence). The CDR3 has 13 residues.

The J gene is TRBJ2-5, the V gene TRBV15, with D possibly TRBD1 on 6 matching bases. This CDR3 is 12 amino acids long. With 8 bases removed from V and 2 bases from J, the gap between germline ends came to 9 bases. Germline loops: CDR1 LNHNV, CDR2 YYDKDF (reference sequence). This CDR3 is CATQGLQETQYF. CDR3 bases: TGTGCCACCCAGGGGTTACAAGAGACCCAGTACTTC. The full variable domain, with the rest looked up from reference TRBV15 and TRBJ2-5, is DAMVIQNPRYQVTQFGKPVTLSCSQTLNHNVMYWYQQKSSQAPKLLFHYYDKDFNNEADTPDNFQSRRPNTSFCFLDIRSPGLGDTAMYLCATQGLQETQYFGPGTRLLVL.

The chain carries TRBV28 and TRBJ2-7, with a possible D match to TRBD2 (5 bases). This CDR3 spans 12 amino acids. Germline-derived CDR1 and CDR2 are MDHEN and SYDVKM. V was trimmed by 10 bases and J by 2 bases, leaving 12 bases between them. CDR3 DNA sequence: TGTGCCACGGGTAGAGGGACCTACGAGCAGTACTTC. This encodes CATGRGTYEQYF. The whole variable domain, remainder taken from reference TRBV28 and TRBJ2-7, is DVKVTQSSRYLVKRTGEKVFLECVQDMDHENMFWYRQDPGLGLRLIYFSYDVKMKEKGDIPEGYSVSREKKERFSLILESASTNQTSMYLCATGRGTYEQYFGPGTRLTVT.

This rearrangement joins TRBV5-1 to TRBJ2-3, with D tentatively TRBD2 (7 bases). V lost 5 bases and J 2 bases, leaving 18 bases between the germline ends. The CDR3 consists of 16 residues. Looked up from germline, CDR1 is SGHRS and CDR2 is YFSETQ. CDR3 loop: CASRVWAGASTDTQYF. The CDR3 nucleotides read TGCGCCAGCAGGGTATGGGCGGGGGCCTCCACAGATACGCAGTATTTT.

The chain joins TRBV28 to TRBJ2-7, with 8 bases identical to TRBD1. CDR3 size: 15 residues. V was clipped by 4 bases and J by 3 bases; unmatched bases: 8. Looked up from germline, CDR1 is MDHEN and CDR2 is SYDVKM. CDR3 sequence reads: CASSSQGAGGYEQYF. DNA for the CDR3: TGTGCCAGCAGTTCGCAGGGGGCCGGCGGCTACGAGCAGTACTTC.

The rearrangement joins TRBV5-4 to TRBJ2-7, with 12 positions matching TRBD1. Germline V lookup: CDR1 SGHNT, CDR2 YYREEE (reference sequence). V lost 2 bases, J lost 8 bases, and 8 bases stayed unmatched. The CDR3 is 15 amino acids. DNA of the CDR3: TGTGCCAGCAGCTTACCCGGGACAGGGGGCGAAAAGCAGTACTTC. This translates into CASSLPGTGGEKQYF.

The J gene is TRBJ2-2, the V gene TRBV5-1, with 9 bases identical to TRBD1. The CDR3 is 16 residues long. CDR1 and CDR2 (germline): SGHRS, YFSETQ. J lost 5 bases, V lost 4 bases, and 9 bases had no gene match. CDR3 in amino acids: CASSRGTGSNTGELFF. As DNA, the CDR3 is TGCGCCAGCAGCAGAGGGACAGGGAGTAATACCGGGGAGCTGTTTTTT.

The gene calls are TRBV14 and TRBJ1-4, with D possibly TRBD1 on 6 matching bases. CDR1 and CDR2 from the germline V gene are SGHDN and FVKESK. This CDR3 is built from 15 residues. Between the trimmed V and J ends, which lost 1 base and 6 bases, there was a span of 12 bases. CDR3 sequence: CASSQGRQGYEKLFF. The CDR3 nucleotides are TGTGCCAGCAGCCAAGGTCGCCAGGGGTATGAAAAACTGTTTTTT.

The J gene is TRBJ1-6, the V gene TRBV7-8, with D maybe TRBD1 (6 bases). From germline, CDR1 is SGHVS and CDR2 FQNEAQ. V lost 1 base to trimming and J lost 0 bases, with 16 bases between them. The CDR3 is 19 residues long. DNA of the CDR3: TGTGCCAGCAGCTTAGATGGGGAACAGGGCTACTCCTATAATTCACCCCTCCACTTT. Its protein product is CASSLDGEQGYSYNSPLHF.

V is TRBV6-6 and J is TRBJ2-2, with 9 bases lining up with TRBD2. V lost 2 bases to trimming and J lost 1 base; unmatched junction nucleotides: 2. Germline V CDR1 and CDR2: MNHNY, SVGAGI (reference sequence). This CDR3 region has 16 residues. The CDR3 sequence: CASSYEAGGNTGELFF. Written as DNA, the CDR3 is TGTGCCAGCAGTTACGAAGCGGGGGGGAACACCGGGGAGCTGTTTTTT.

The chain has TRBV6-1 and TRBJ1-3; D gene unclear. The CDR3 loop spans 14 amino acids. V shed 6 bases and J shed 3 bases, with 12 bases lying between them. From germline, CDR1 is MNHNS and CDR2 SASEGT. This CDR3 is CASRMDLGGNTIYF. CDR3 DNA sequence: TGTGCCAGCAGAATGGACTTGGGTGGAAACACCATATATTTT.

The chain recombines TRBV5-6 with TRBJ1-5; 7 positions agree with TRBD1. Germline lookup yields CDR1 SGHDT and CDR2 YYEEEE. This CDR3 comprises 15 residues. Unmatched junction bases numbered 3, after V lost 0 bases and J lost 3 bases. Here the CDR3 reads CASSLAGGYNQPQHF. The CDR3 nucleotides are TGTGCCAGCAGCTTGGCAGGGGGGTACAATCAGCCCCAGCATTTT.

This chain links TRBV5-8 with TRBJ2-5; TRBD1 agrees at 10 bases. The length of the CDR3 is 17 residues. With V trimmed by 3 bases and J by 4 bases, 12 bases remained unmatched. CDR1 and CDR2 (germline): SGHTS, YDEGEE. This CDR3 is CASSYGQGVGVVETQYF. DNA for the CDR3: TGTGCCAGCAGCTACGGACAGGGGGTCGGTGTCGTAGAGACCCAGTACTTC. Supplemented by reference TRBV5-8 and TRBJ2-5, the full variable domain reads EAGVTQSPTHLIKTRGQQATLRCSPISGHTSVYWYQQALGLGLQFLLWYDEGEERNRGNFPPRFSGRQFPNYSSELNVNALELEDSALYLCASSYGQGVGVVETQYFGPGTRLLVL.

V gene TRBV6-1 combines with J gene TRBJ1-1; D remains ambiguous. CDR3 size: 14 residues. Deletions cut 8 bases from V and 1 base from J, with 14 bases between. Germline CDR1 reads MNHNS; CDR2 reads SASEGT. The DNA for the CDR3 is TGTGCCAGCCGCGGGGATATACGGAACACTGAAGCTTTCTTT. This sequence encodes CASRGDIRNTEAFF.

The rearrangement uses TRBV7-9 and TRBJ2-7; TRBD2 might be the D (6 bases). The germline gives CDR1 SEHNR, CDR2 FQNEAQ (reference sequence). There are 15 residues in the CDR3. The V gene lost 3 bases and the J gene lost 0 bases, with 12 bases spanning the gap. In nucleotides, the CDR3 is TGTGCCAGCAGCTTGAGTCGGGGAGGCTCCTACGAGCAGTACTTC. Translation gives CASSLSRGGSYEQYF. Complete variable domain (other parts from reference TRBV7-9 and TRBJ2-7): DTGVSQNPRHKITKRGQNVTFRCDPISEHNRLYWYRQTLGQGPEFLTYFQNEAQLEKSRLLSDRFSAERPKGSFSTLEIQRTEQGDSAMYLCASSLSRGGSYEQYFGPGTRLTVT.

V gene TRBV28 combines with J gene TRBJ1-1, with D possibly TRBD1 on 5 matching bases. This CDR3 is built from 15 residues. Trimming shortened V by 4 bases and J by 2 bases, and 14 bases separated the two germline ends. The germline V gene has CDR1 MDHEN and CDR2 SYDVKM. The CDR3 DNA follows: TGTGCCAGCAGTTCACCGCCTCAGGGAAACACTGAAGCTTTCTTT. Translated, it gives CASSSPPQGNTEAFF.

The chain employs TRBV7-7 and TRBJ2-2; perhaps TRBD1 as D (6 bases). CDR3 size: 14 residues. Germline CDR1 SSHAT, CDR2 FNYEAQ (reference sequence). Trimming left V 5 bases short and J 3 bases short, with 10 bases between. CDR3 bases: TGTGCCAGCAGCCCCGGGACATACACCGGGGAGCTGTTTTTT. This codes for CASSPGTYTGELFF.